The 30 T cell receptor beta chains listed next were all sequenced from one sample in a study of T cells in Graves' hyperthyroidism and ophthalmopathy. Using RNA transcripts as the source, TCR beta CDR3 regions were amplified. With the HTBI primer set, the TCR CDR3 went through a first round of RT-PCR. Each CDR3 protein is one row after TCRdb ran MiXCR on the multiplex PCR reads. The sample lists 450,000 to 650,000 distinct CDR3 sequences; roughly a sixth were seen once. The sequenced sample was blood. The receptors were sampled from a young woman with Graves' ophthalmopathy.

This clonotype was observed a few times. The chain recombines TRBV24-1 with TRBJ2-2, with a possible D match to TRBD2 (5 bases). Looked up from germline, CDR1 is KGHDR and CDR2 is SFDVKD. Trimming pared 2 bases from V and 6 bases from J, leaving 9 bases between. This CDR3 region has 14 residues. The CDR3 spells CATSDYGNAGELFF. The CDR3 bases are TGTGCCACCAGTGATTACGGGAATGCCGGGGAGCTGTTTTTT.

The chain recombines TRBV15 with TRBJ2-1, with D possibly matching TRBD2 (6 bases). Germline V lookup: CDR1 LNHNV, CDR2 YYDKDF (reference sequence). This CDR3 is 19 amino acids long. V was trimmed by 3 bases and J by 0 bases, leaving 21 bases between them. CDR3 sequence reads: CATSSRDWAGRSSYNEQFF. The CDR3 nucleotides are TGTGCCACCAGCAGCCGGGACTGGGCGGGACGGAGCTCCTACAATGAGCAGTTCTTC. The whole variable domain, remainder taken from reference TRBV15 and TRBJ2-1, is DAMVIQNPRYQVTQFGKPVTLSCSQTLNHNVMYWYQQKSSQAPKLLFHYYDKDFNNEADTPDNFQSRRPNTSFCFLDIRSPGLGDTAMYLCATSSRDWAGRSSYNEQFFGPGTRLTVL.

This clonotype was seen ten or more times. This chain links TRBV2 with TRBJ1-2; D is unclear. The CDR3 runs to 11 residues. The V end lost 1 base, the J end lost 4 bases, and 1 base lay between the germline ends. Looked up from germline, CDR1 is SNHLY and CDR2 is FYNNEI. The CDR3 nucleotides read TGTGCCAGCAGTGAAGGCTATGGCTACACCTTC. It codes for CASSEGYGYTF.

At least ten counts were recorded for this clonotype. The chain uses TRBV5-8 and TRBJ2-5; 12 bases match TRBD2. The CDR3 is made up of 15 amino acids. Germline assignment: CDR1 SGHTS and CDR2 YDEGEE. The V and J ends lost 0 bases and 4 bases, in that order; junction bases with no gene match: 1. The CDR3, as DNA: TGTGCCAGCAGCTTGGAACTAGCGGGAGGAGAGACCCAGTACTTC. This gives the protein CASSLELAGGETQYF.

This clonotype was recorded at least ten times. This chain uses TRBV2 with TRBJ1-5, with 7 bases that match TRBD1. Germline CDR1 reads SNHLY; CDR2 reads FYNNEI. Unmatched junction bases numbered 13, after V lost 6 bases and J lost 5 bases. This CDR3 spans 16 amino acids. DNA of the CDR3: TGTGCCAGCAGAGCAATGACAGGGCCCGGGGATCAGCCCCAGCATTTT. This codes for CASRAMTGPGDQPQHF.

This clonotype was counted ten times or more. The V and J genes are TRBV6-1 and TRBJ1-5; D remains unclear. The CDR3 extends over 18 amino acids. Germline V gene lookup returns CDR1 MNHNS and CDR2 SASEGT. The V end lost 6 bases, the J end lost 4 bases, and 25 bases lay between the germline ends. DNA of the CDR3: TGTGCCAGCAGCCCCAATGTCGCGGGGTCTGTGAGTAATCAGCCCCAGCATTTT. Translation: CASSPNVAGSVSNQPQHF.

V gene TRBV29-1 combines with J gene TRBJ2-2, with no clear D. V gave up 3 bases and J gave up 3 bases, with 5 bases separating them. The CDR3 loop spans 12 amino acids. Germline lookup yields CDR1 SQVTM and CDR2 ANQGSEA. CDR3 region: CSVDGYTGELFF. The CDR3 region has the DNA TGCAGCGTTGACGGGTACACCGGGGAGCTGTTTTTT.

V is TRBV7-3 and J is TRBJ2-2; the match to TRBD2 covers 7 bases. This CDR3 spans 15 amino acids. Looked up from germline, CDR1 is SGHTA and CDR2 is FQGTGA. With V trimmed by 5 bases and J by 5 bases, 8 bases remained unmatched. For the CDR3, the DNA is TGTGCCAGCAGCCTGGAGTGGGGAGGGACCGGGGAGCTGTTTTTT. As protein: CASSLEWGGTGELFF.

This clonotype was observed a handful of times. The CDR3, as DNA: TGTGCCAGCAGCTTAGTTGAGCCCTCAGGGGCAGATACGCAGTATTTT. Its protein is CASSLVEPSGADTQYF. The gene calls are TRBV7-9 and TRBJ2-3, with D maybe TRBD1 (6 bases). The CDR3 runs to 16 residues. Trimming took 1 base from V and 4 from J, leaving 15 bases between them. The V gene's germline CDR1 is SEHNR and CDR2 FQNEAQ (reference sequence).

In DNA, the CDR3 is TGTGCCTGGCTGCGGGGCTCCTACGAGCAGTACTTC. Translation gives CAWLRGSYEQYF. This chain links TRBV30 with TRBJ2-7; possible D gene TRBD2, 6 bases. Germline CDR1 reads GTSNPN; CDR2 reads SVGIG (reference sequence). Trimming cost V 5 bases and J 0 bases, with 8 bases left between them. CDR3 length equals 12 residues.

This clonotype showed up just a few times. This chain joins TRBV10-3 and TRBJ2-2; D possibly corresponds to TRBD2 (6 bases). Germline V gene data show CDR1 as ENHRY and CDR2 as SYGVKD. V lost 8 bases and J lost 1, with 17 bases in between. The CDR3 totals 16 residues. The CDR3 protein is CAIPNGGSGNTGELFF. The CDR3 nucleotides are TGTGCCATCCCCAACGGCGGTAGCGGGAACACCGGGGAGCTGTTTTTT.

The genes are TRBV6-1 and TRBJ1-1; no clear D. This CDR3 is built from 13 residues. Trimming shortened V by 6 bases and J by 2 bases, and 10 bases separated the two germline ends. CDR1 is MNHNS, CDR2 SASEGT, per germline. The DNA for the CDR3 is TGTGCCAGCAGCCGGGAAGGAAACACTGAAGCTTTCTTT. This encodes CASSREGNTEAFF.

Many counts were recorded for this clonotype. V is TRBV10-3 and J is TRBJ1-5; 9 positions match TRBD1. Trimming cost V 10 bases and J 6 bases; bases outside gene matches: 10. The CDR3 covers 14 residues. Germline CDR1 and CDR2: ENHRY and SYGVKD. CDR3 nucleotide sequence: TGTGCCACCACGACAGGGGGACAAGGTCAGCCCCAGCATTTT. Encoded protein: CATTTGGQGQPQHF.

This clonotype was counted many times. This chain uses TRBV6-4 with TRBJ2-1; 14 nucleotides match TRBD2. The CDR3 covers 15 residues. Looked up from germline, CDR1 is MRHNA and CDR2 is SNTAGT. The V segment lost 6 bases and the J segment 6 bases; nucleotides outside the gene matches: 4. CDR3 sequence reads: CASSRTSGGLNEQFF. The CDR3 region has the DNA TGTGCCAGCAGCCGGACTAGCGGGGGGCTCAATGAGCAGTTCTTC.

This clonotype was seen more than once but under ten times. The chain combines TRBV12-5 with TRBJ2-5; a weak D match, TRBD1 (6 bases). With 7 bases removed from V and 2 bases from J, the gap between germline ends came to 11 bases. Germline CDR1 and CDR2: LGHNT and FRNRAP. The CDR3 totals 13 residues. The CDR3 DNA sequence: TGTGCTAGTGCCTTAGACAGGCAAGAGACCCAGTACTTC. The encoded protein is CASALDRQETQYF.

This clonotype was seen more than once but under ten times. CDR3 amino acids: CASSSLGLAGAADTQYF. For the CDR3, the DNA is TGTGCCAGCAGTTCCCTCGGACTAGCGGGAGCCGCAGATACGCAGTATTTT. This chain uses TRBV6-1 with TRBJ2-3; 13 nucleotides match TRBD2. V dropped 5 bases and J dropped 4; count of bases not matched to a gene: 9. Germline lookup yields CDR1 MNHNS and CDR2 SASEGT. The CDR3 has 17 residues.

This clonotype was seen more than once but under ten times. The CDR3: CSARVSSGRYNEQFF. DNA of the CDR3: TGCAGTGCTAGGGTCTCCAGCGGGAGGTACAATGAGCAGTTCTTC. J is TRBJ2-1 and V is TRBV20-1, with 9 bases fitting TRBD2. This CDR3 has 15 amino acids. CDR1 is DFQATT, CDR2 SNEGSKA, per germline (reference sequence). The V gene end was trimmed by 3 bases and the J gene end by 4 bases; junction bases not matched to a gene: 7.

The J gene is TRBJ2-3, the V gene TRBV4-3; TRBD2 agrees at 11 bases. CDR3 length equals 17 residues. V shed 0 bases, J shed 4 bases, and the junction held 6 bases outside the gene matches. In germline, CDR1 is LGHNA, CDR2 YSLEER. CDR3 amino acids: CASSQEAFSGRADTQYF. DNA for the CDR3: TGCGCCAGCAGCCAAGAGGCCTTTAGCGGGAGGGCAGATACGCAGTATTTT.

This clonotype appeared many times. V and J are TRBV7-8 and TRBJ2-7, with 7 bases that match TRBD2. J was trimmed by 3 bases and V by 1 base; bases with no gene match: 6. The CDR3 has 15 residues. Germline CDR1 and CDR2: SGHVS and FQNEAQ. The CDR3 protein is CASSLEVGRFYEQYF. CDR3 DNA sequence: TGTGCCAGCAGCTTAGAAGTCGGGAGGTTCTACGAGCAGTACTTC.

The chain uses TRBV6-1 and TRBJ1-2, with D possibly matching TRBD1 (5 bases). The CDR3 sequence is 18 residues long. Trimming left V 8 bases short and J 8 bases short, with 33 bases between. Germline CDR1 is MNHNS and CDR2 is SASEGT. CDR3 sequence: CASQTLTGTGFQMGGYTF. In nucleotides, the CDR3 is TGTGCCAGCCAAACACTGACCGGGACTGGATTTCAAATGGGCGGCTACACCTTC.

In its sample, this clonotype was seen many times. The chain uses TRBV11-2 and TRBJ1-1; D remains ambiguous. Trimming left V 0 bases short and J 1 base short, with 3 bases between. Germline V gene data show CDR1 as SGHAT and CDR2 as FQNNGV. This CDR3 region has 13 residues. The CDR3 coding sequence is TGTGCCAGCAGCTTAGAGGGGAACACTGAAGCTTTCTTT. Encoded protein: CASSLEGNTEAFF.

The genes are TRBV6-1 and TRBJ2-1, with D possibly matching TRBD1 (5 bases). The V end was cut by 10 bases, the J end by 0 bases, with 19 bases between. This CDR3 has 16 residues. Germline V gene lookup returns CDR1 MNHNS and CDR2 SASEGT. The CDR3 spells CATRVDRSPSYNEQFF. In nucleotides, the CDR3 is TGTGCCACCAGGGTCGATAGGTCCCCCTCCTACAATGAGCAGTTCTTC.

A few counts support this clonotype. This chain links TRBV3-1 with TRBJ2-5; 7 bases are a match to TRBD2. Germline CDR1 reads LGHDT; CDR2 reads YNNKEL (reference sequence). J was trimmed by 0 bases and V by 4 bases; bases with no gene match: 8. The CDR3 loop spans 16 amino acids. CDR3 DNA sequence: TGTGCCAGCAGCCGCCGGGGAGCGGGGAACCAAGAGACCCAGTACTTC. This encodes CASSRRGAGNQETQYF.

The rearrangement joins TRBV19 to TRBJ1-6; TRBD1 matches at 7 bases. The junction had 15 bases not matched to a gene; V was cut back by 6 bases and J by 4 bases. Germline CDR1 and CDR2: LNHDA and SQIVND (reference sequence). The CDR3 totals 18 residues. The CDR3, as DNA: TGTGCCAGTAGAGAATCATCCAGCAGGACAGGATATAATTCACCCCTCCACTTT. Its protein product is CASRESSSRTGYNSPLHF.

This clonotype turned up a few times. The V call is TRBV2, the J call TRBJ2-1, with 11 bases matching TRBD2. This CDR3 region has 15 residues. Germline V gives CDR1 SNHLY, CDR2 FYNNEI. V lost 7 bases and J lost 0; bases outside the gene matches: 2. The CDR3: CASTLAGDSYNEQFF. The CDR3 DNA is TGTGCCAGCACACTAGCGGGGGACTCCTACAATGAGCAGTTCTTC.

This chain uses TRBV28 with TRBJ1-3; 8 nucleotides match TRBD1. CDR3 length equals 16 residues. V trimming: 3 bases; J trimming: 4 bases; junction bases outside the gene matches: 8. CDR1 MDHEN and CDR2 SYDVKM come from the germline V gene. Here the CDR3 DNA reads TGTGCCAGCAGTTTGGGGGGACAGGCGGGGGGAAACACCATATATTTT. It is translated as CASSLGGQAGGNTIYF.

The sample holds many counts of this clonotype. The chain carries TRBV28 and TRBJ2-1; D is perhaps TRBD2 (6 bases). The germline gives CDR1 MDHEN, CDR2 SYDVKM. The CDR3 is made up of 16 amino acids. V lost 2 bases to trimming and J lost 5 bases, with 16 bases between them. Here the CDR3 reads CASSLLSGVGHNEQFF. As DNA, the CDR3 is TGTGCCAGCAGTTTACTTTCGGGGGTTGGGCACAATGAGCAGTTCTTC.

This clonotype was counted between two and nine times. CDR3 nucleotides: TGCAGCGTTGAGCGGGACAGGGGCCAAGGGGACTATGGCTACACCTTC. It translates to CSVERDRGQGDYGYTF. This sequence joins TRBV29-1 and TRBJ1-2; 10 bases are a match to TRBD1. The CDR3 is 16 amino acids. The V segment lost 3 bases and the J segment 3 bases; nucleotides outside the gene matches: 10. Germline V gives CDR1 SQVTM, CDR2 ANQGSEA.

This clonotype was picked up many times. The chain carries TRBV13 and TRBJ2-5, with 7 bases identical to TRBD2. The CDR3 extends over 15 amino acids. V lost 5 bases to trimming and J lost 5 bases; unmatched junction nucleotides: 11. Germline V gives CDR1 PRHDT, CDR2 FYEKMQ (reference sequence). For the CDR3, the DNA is TGTGCCAGCAGCGAAACGGGAGGCCAGTCGGAGACCCAGTACTTC. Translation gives CASSETGGQSETQYF.

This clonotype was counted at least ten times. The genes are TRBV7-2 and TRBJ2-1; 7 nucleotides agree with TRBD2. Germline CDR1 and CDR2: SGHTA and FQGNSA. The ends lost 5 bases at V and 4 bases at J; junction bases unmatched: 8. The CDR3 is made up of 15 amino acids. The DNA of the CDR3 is TGTGCCAGCAGCCAGGGAGGGAAGCTGTACAATGAGCAGTTCTTC. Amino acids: CASSQGGKLYNEQFF.